Following are 31 T cell receptor beta chains from one sample sequenced in a study of identical twins. One entry per CDR3 protein results from TCRdb running MiXCR on the 5' RACE reads. The sample records roughly 490,000 distinct CDR3 sequences, roughly an eighth being singletons. The same data also went into a second study, on yellow fever vaccine responses in identical twins.

The specimen was CD4+ T cells sorted from blood. Receptors originate from a woman between 18 and 30 years old in good health.

This clonotype turned up a few times. V and J are TRBV2 and TRBJ1-5; D gene ambiguous. V was cut by 1 base and J by 2 bases, with 9 bases left in between. The length of the CDR3 is 15 residues. Germline CDR1 SNHLY, CDR2 FYNNEI. The CDR3 DNA reads as TGTGCCAGCAGTGAAGGGGAAAAGGGCAATCAGCCCCAGCATTTT. Translating it yields CASSEGEKGNQPQHF.

This clonotype turned up a few times. The chain couples TRBV15 to TRBJ2-3, with 10 bases fitting TRBD1. J gave up 6 bases and V 6 bases, and 12 bases lay outside the gene matches. This CDR3 has 16 residues. Germline assignment: CDR1 LNHNV and CDR2 YYDKDF (reference sequence). The CDR3 coding sequence is TGTGCCACCAGTCTAGGGGGCGGGACAGGGGCCGATACGCAGTATTTT. Its translation is CATSLGGGTGADTQYF.

There are many counts of this clonotype. The rearrangement joins TRBV20-1 to TRBJ1-2; tentatively, D is TRBD1 (6 bases). V lost 0 bases and J 5 bases, leaving 16 bases between the germline ends. The germline V gene has CDR1 DFQATT and CDR2 SNEGSKA (reference sequence). This CDR3 has 15 amino acids. CDR3 sequence: CSARDRGGGRYGYTF. The CDR3 coding sequence is TGCAGTGCTAGAGATCGGGGGGGCGGGCGGTATGGCTACACCTTC.

This clonotype was detected a few times. The chain has TRBV5-4 and TRBJ2-7; 10 nucleotides agree with TRBD2. Germline loops: CDR1 SGHNT, CDR2 YYREEE (reference sequence). V was clipped by 3 bases and J by 0 bases; unmatched bases: 6. The CDR3 is 16 amino acids. CDR3 residues: CASSWGPSGSSYEQYF. CDR3 nucleotides: TGTGCCAGCAGCTGGGGCCCTAGCGGGAGCTCCTACGAGCAGTACTTC.

CDR3 in amino acids: CASSLRQGGYTDTQYF. The CDR3 coding sequence is TGTGCCAGCAGCTTGAGACAGGGAGGATACACAGATACGCAGTATTTT. The chain carries TRBV3-1 and TRBJ2-3; D is perhaps TRBD1 (7 bases). Trimming removed 5 bases from V and 2 bases from J, with 17 bases in between. The CDR3 contains 16 residues. The V gene's germline CDR1 is LGHDT and CDR2 YNNKEL (reference sequence).

The rearrangement links TRBV7-8 to TRBJ2-5; the match to TRBD2 covers 11 bases. Trimming took 5 bases from V and 2 from J; bases not matched to a gene: 7. The CDR3 contains 16 residues. CDR1 and CDR2 (germline): SGHVS, FQNEAQ. CDR3 sequence reads: CASSPGVAGGQETQYF. The CDR3 nucleotides are TGTGCCAGCAGCCCTGGGGTAGCGGGAGGGCAAGAGACCCAGTACTTC.

There are a few counts of this clonotype. This chain links TRBV9 with TRBJ2-1; 9 bases line up with TRBD2. The V gene end was trimmed by 3 bases and the J gene end by 1 base; junction bases not matched to a gene: 17. Germline-derived CDR1 and CDR2 are SGDLS and YYNGEE. The CDR3 covers 20 residues. This chain's CDR3 is CASSEDGRREGYRSYNEQFF. DNA for the CDR3: TGTGCCAGCAGCGAAGATGGGCGGCGGGAGGGCTACCGTTCCTACAATGAGCAGTTCTTC.

The chain is built from TRBV9 and TRBJ2-2; D not certain. V lost 7 bases, J lost 5 bases, and 12 bases lay in between. The CDR3 has 13 amino acids. Germline CDR1 is SGDLS and CDR2 is YYNGEE. This chain's CDR3 is CASGFFGTGELFF. CDR3 nucleotides: TGTGCCAGCGGGTTCTTCGGGACCGGGGAGCTGTTTTTT.

The table lists this clonotype with a count of one. The chain combines TRBV12-3 or TRBV12-4 with TRBJ2-5, with D possibly matching TRBD1 (6 bases). V gave up 1 base and J gave up 2 bases, with 17 bases separating them. This CDR3 is 17 amino acids long. As DNA, the CDR3 is TGTGCCAGCAGTTTAGTGATAGGGGGTGGTGGGCAAGAGACCCAGTACTTC. Amino acids: CASSLVIGGGGQETQYF.

This clonotype appeared a few times. The chain links TRBV7-2 to TRBJ1-2, with D possibly TRBD1 on 5 matching bases. V lost 1 base, J lost 5 bases, and 14 bases lay in between. This CDR3 contains 15 residues. The germline gives CDR1 SGHTA, CDR2 FQGNSA. The CDR3 DNA reads TGTGCCAGCAGCTTAGGGGGCTATGGGCGGTATGGCTACACCTTC. Its protein is CASSLGGYGRYGYTF.

The V gene is TRBV11-1, the J gene TRBJ2-1, with 8 nucleotides matching TRBD1. The V gene's germline CDR1 is SGHAT and CDR2 FQDESV (reference sequence). This CDR3 region has 18 residues. Germline trimming cut 4 bases from V and 4 bases from J; bases unmatched to any gene: 15. The CDR3 coding sequence is TGTGCCAGCAGCTCAGCTTTCGGACAGGGATCAGGGTACAATGAGCAGTTCTTC. Residues: CASSSAFGQGSGYNEQFF.

This clonotype showed up just a few times. This CDR3 reads CASSHPVRGARESYEQYF. The CDR3 bases are TGTGCCAGCAGCCACCCCGTGCGGGGGGCTAGGGAGTCCTACGAGCAGTACTTC. The chain recombines TRBV11-2 with TRBJ2-7; the match to TRBD2 covers 8 bases. V trimming: 5 bases; J trimming: 1 base; junction bases outside the gene matches: 16. The CDR3 extends over 18 amino acids. Germline V lookup: CDR1 SGHAT, CDR2 FQNNGV.

The chain uses TRBV5-1 and TRBJ2-7; no clear D. CDR3 length equals 14 residues. V was cut by 3 bases and J by 2 bases, with 12 bases left in between. Germline V gives CDR1 SGHRS, CDR2 YFSETQ. The CDR3 coding sequence is TGCGCCAGCAGCTCTGAAGGTGCTACCTACGAGCAGTACTTC. As protein: CASSSEGATYEQYF.

The chain couples TRBV3-1 to TRBJ2-5; D not resolved. Trimming cost V 0 bases and J 7 bases, with 12 bases left between them. Germline CDR1 LGHDT, CDR2 YNNKEL (reference sequence). The CDR3 contains 14 residues. The CDR3 loop reads CASSQDGASGTQYF. In nucleotides, the CDR3 is TGTGCCAGCAGCCAAGACGGCGCGAGTGGGACCCAGTACTTC.

This clonotype appeared a few times. V usage is TRBV20-1 and J usage is TRBJ2-2, with 9 bases aligning to TRBD1. This CDR3 has 14 residues. Trimming removed 6 bases from V and 6 bases from J; junction bases left unmatched: 8. Germline V gene lookup returns CDR1 DFQATT and CDR2 SNEGSKA (reference sequence). The DNA for the CDR3 is TGCAGTGCGGAGGACAGGGGTGTCTCCGGGGAGCTGTTTTTT. This encodes CSAEDRGVSGELFF.

This clonotype was counted a few times. This chain joins TRBV19 and TRBJ2-7, with 10 bases that match TRBD1. Losses at the gene ends were 4 bases for V and 2 bases for J; bases not matched to a gene: 2. The length of the CDR3 is 14 residues. Germline CDR1 and CDR2: LNHDA and SQIVND (reference sequence). CDR3 region: CASSRGTGAYEQYF. The CDR3 DNA follows: TGTGCCAGTAGTAGGGGGACAGGGGCCTACGAGCAGTACTTC.

DNA for the CDR3: TGCAGTTCTATACCGACAGGCAAAATATACGAGCAGTACTTC. It is translated as CSSIPTGKIYEQYF. V is TRBV20-1 and J is TRBJ2-7, with D possibly matching TRBD1 (6 bases). The germline V gene encodes CDR1 DFQATT and CDR2 SNEGSKA (reference sequence). V shed 8 bases and J shed 4 bases, with 21 bases lying between them. This CDR3 has 14 amino acids.

The rearrangement joins TRBV11-2 to TRBJ2-1; tentatively, D is TRBD1 or TRBD2 (5 bases each). Germline loops: CDR1 SGHAT, CDR2 FQNNGV. The germline V and J ends were trimmed by 1 base and 0 bases, with 13 bases remaining between them. This CDR3 is built from 17 residues. The CDR3, as DNA: TGTGCCAGCAGCTTAGGGGGGAGAATCTACTCCTACAATGAGCAGTTCTTC. This codes for CASSLGGRIYSYNEQFF.

This clonotype turned up a few times. This rearrangement joins TRBV10-3 to TRBJ2-7, with TRBD1 identical over 8 bases. V lost 4 bases and J lost 0; bases outside the gene matches: 5. CDR1 and CDR2 (germline): ENHRY, SYGVKD. The CDR3 is 15 amino acids. The CDR3: CAISGRTGNSYEQYF. In nucleotides, the CDR3 is TGTGCCATCAGTGGACGGACAGGGAACTCCTACGAGCAGTACTTC.

This clonotype was counted a few times. This chain uses TRBV20-1 with TRBJ2-7; 9 nucleotides agree with TRBD2. V dropped 6 bases and J dropped 0; count of bases not matched to a gene: 3. Germline V gives CDR1 DFQATT, CDR2 SNEGSKA (reference sequence). This CDR3 has 13 residues. In DNA form, the CDR3 reads TGCAGTGCAAGACTAGCGGACTCCTACGAGCAGTACTTC. Amino acid sequence: CSARLADSYEQYF.

The CDR3 loop is CASSLGLGTAQETQYF. In DNA form, the CDR3 reads TGTGCCAGCAGCCTTGGCCTTGGGACAGCTCAAGAGACCCAGTACTTC. The chain combines TRBV14 with TRBJ2-5; 7 nucleotides align to TRBD1. The CDR3 contains 16 residues. Germline V gives CDR1 SGHDN, CDR2 FVKESK. Losses at the gene ends were 4 bases for V and 2 bases for J; bases not matched to a gene: 10.

This clonotype was counted at least ten times. V gene TRBV10-3 combines with J gene TRBJ2-7; 8 bases line up with TRBD1. Germline loops: CDR1 ENHRY, CDR2 SYGVKD. After removal of 10 bases from V and 0 bases from J, the junction contained 11 bases not matched to a gene. The CDR3 loop spans 15 amino acids. The CDR3, as DNA: TGTGCCAGCCTGGAGACAGGGGAAAGCTCCTACGAGCAGTACTTC. Its translation is CASLETGESSYEQYF.

This clonotype occurred a few times. This rearrangement joins TRBV18 to TRBJ2-5; D uncertain. The germline gives CDR1 KGHSH, CDR2 LQKENI. The CDR3 runs 15 residues. Trimming pared 1 base from V and 4 bases from J, leaving 13 bases between. The CDR3: CASSPLPWVSETQYF. The CDR3 DNA follows: TGTGCCAGCTCACCACTTCCCTGGGTTTCAGAGACCCAGTACTTC.

The chain links TRBV14 to TRBJ1-1; TRBD1 aligns across 8 bases. CDR1 and CDR2 from the germline V gene are SGHDN and FVKESK. The CDR3 is made up of 15 amino acids. With 5 bases clipped from V and 4 bases from J, the junction kept 9 bases outside the gene matches. The CDR3 loop is CASSKRTGLATEAFF. Here the CDR3 DNA reads TGTGCCAGCAGCAAACGGACAGGGCTTGCCACTGAAGCTTTCTTT. The whole variable domain, remainder taken from reference TRBV14 and TRBJ1-1, is EAGVTQFPSHSVIEKGQTVTLRCDPISGHDNLYWYRRVMGKEIKFLLHFVKESKQDESGMPNNRFLAERTGGTYSTLKVQPAELEDSGVYFCASSKRTGLATEAFFGQGTRLTVV.

The gene calls are TRBV18 and TRBJ2-3; the D call may be TRBD1 or TRBD2 (5 bases each). The germline V and J ends were trimmed by 1 base and 1 base, with 18 bases remaining between them. Germline CDR1 and CDR2: KGHSH and LQKENI. The CDR3 has 18 residues. The CDR3 is CASSPRTSGQRRTDTQYF. DNA of the CDR3: TGTGCCAGCTCACCACGGACTTCAGGGCAGAGGCGCACAGATACGCAGTATTTT.

The gene calls are TRBV4-1 and TRBJ2-3, with TRBD2 matching over 10 bases. The V gene's germline CDR1 is MGHRA and CDR2 YSYEKL. CDR3 length: 19 amino acids. The V and J ends lost 0 bases and 0 bases, in that order; junction bases with no gene match: 9. CDR3 region: CASSQDLSGGASSTDTQYF. For the CDR3, the DNA is TGCGCCAGCAGCCAAGATCTCAGCGGGGGGGCGTCTAGCACAGATACGCAGTATTTT.

This chain links TRBV2 with TRBJ2-5; 11 bases line up with TRBD1. V lost 7 bases and J lost 5; bases outside the gene matches: 9. CDR1 SNHLY and CDR2 FYNNEI come from the germline V gene. The CDR3 length is 15 residues. Here the CDR3 reads CASIIRDRGTETQYF. In DNA, the CDR3 is TGTGCCAGCATAATCCGGGACAGGGGGACGGAGACCCAGTACTTC.

J is TRBJ2-5 and V is TRBV7-2, with D unresolved. The CDR3 has 14 amino acids. V was trimmed by 1 base and J by 1 base, leaving 7 bases between them. Germline lookup yields CDR1 SGHTA and CDR2 FQGNSA. CDR3 sequence (DNA): TGTGCCAGCAGCTTAGTCCCAACCCAAGAGACCCAGTACTTC. This encodes CASSLVPTQETQYF.

This clonotype showed up just a few times. The chain employs TRBV6-2 or TRBV6-3 and TRBJ1-1; 7 nucleotides match TRBD1. This CDR3 is built from 13 residues. Looked up from germline, CDR1 is MNHEY and CDR2 is SVGEGT. The V and J ends lost 6 bases and 5 bases, in that order; junction bases with no gene match: 6. The CDR3 loop reads CASRKTGTTEAFF. The CDR3 DNA sequence: TGTGCCAGCAGGAAGACAGGGACGACTGAAGCTTTCTTT.

This clonotype occurred a few times. The rearrangement links TRBV5-1 to TRBJ2-5; 12 nucleotides match TRBD2. The CDR3 runs 16 residues. The germline gives CDR1 SGHRS, CDR2 YFSETQ. After removal of 4 bases from V and 4 bases from J, the junction contained 8 bases not matched to a gene. CDR3 sequence (DNA): TGCGCCAGCAGCATTCGGACTAGCGGGACGCGAGAGACCCAGTACTTC. This encodes CASSIRTSGTRETQYF. The complete variable domain, with remaining parts taken from reference TRBV5-1 and TRBJ2-5, reads KAGVTQTPRYLIKTRGQQVTLSCSPISGHRSVSWYQQTPGQGLQFLFEYFSETQRNKGNFPGRFSGRQFSNSRSEMNVSTLELGDSALYLCASSIRTSGTRETQYFGPGTRLLVL.

The chain couples TRBV20-1 to TRBJ2-7, with D maybe TRBD1 (5 bases). CDR3 length: 13 residues. Trimming shortened V by 4 bases and J by 7 bases, and 17 bases separated the two germline ends. Germline CDR1 DFQATT, CDR2 SNEGSKA (reference sequence). This chain's CDR3 is CSATGSQVREQYF. In DNA, the CDR3 is TGCAGTGCTACAGGGTCACAGGTGCGGGAGCAGTACTTC.